This T cell receptor (beta chain) was observed in a study of T cell changes during pregnancy in multiple sclerosis. The CDR3 has 14 residues. V dropped 6 bases and J dropped 3 bases, with 11 bases sitting between them. Germline-derived CDR1 and CDR2 are MNHEY and SVGAGI. The table came from immunoSEQ multiplex PCR; TCRdb's copy has only in-frame clones and leaves some out. The table records tens of thousands of clones, about nine tenths of them present only once. The sample was PBMCs (not recorded whether the cells were cultured). The chain joins TRBV6-5 to TRBJ1-4; D may be TRBD1 (5 bases). The source of this sequence is a female donor with multiple sclerosis, enrolled in a pregnancy study. CDR3 protein: CASSQGEANEKLFF. CDR3 DNA sequence: TGTGCCAGCAGCCAGGGTGAGGCTAATGAAAAACTGTTTTTT.